The 32 T cell receptor beta chains given below trace back to one sample, sequenced in a study of CD8+CD57+ T cells in acquired aplastic anemia. Investigators profiled TCR beta VDJ and CDR3 from genomic DNA template. In TCRdb, the reads were re-called with MiXCR into one record per CDR3 protein. In the table there are roughly 290,000 distinct CDR3 sequences, roughly 53% of which are singletons. Sequenced patients had shown CD8+CD57+ cell expansion by flow cytometry. The sequencing input was sorted CD4+, CD8+, or CD8+CD57+ T cells (not recorded which) from PBMCs. The receptors come from a human donor with aplastic anemia.

This clonotype came up once. The chain has TRBV6-4 and TRBJ1-1; no clear D gene. Germline CDR1 MRHNA, CDR2 SNTAGT. The V end lost 0 bases, the J end lost 1 base, and 6 bases lay between the germline ends. The CDR3 covers 14 residues. The CDR3 region has the DNA TGTGCCAGCAGTGACTCGGGAGAGAACACTGAAGCTTTCTTT. It codes for CASSDSGENTEAFF.

This clonotype was recorded a few times. This sequence joins TRBV4-1 and TRBJ2-2, with 15 bases lining up with TRBD2. The CDR3 extends over 20 amino acids. Germline V gene sequence: CDR1 MGHRA, CDR2 YSYEKL. Trimming took 5 bases from V and 5 from J; bases not matched to a gene: 15. CDR3 DNA: TGCGCCAGCAGCTCCGACACAGGACTAGCGGGGGGGCCTCGGACCGGGGAGCTGTTTTTT. Translation: CASSSDTGLAGGPRTGELFF.

Notes on this clonotype: The final CDR3 position lacks the conserved phenylalanine or tryptophan, pointing to a likely read error. The limits of the CDR3 on the DNA are not certain, so only TCRdb's listed CDR3 is given. The V gene is TRBV7-2, the J gene TRBJ1-2. Germline V gene sequence: CDR1 SGHTA, CDR2 FQGNSA. The CDR3 is made up of 12 amino acids, end residues included. The CDR3 here is CASSLVPAGNSY.

The CDR3 protein is CASKGLAGEKKAYEQYF. In nucleotides, the CDR3 is TGTGCCAGCAAGGGACTAGCGGGAGAGAAAAAGGCCTACGAGCAGTACTTC. The chain employs TRBV2 and TRBJ2-7, with 14 nucleotides matching TRBD2. The CDR3 extends over 17 amino acids. Germline assignment: CDR1 SNHLY and CDR2 FYNNEI. Trimming cost V 7 bases and J 2 bases; bases outside gene matches: 10.

This rearrangement joins TRBV12-3 or TRBV12-4 to TRBJ2-3, with D unresolved. The CDR3 spans 12 residues. V was cut by 6 bases and J by 8 bases, with 12 bases left in between. The CDR3 spells CASSLGSGTQYF. The CDR3, as DNA: TGTGCCAGCAGCCTTGGTTCGGGTACGCAGTATTTT.

J is TRBJ1-2 and V is TRBV20-1, with 7 bases identical to TRBD1. This CDR3 spans 13 amino acids. CDR1 is DFQATT, CDR2 SNEGSKA, per germline (reference sequence). Germline trimming cut 5 bases from V and 12 bases from J; bases unmatched to any gene: 15. CDR3 coding DNA: TGCAGTGCTCTACCGGACAGGCGGGGGGGAAACACCTTC. This gives the protein CSALPDRRGGNTF.

This chain joins TRBV29-1 and TRBJ2-1; maybe TRBD1 (6 bases). Germline V CDR1 and CDR2: SQVTM, ANQGSEA. The CDR3 spans 15 residues. The V end lost 0 bases, the J end lost 5 bases, and 14 bases lay between the germline ends. The CDR3 loop is CSVEEIGGMDNEQFF. CDR3 DNA sequence: TGCAGCGTTGAAGAAATTGGGGGCATGGACAATGAGCAGTTCTTC.

This clonotype has more than one count but fewer than ten. A much larger clonotype is one base distant, so this may be a read error. V gene TRBV6-6 combines with J gene TRBJ2-7; no firm D call. Trimming took off 5 bases at V and 6 bases at J, with 17 bases between the two ends. The CDR3 has 14 residues. Per the germline V gene, CDR1 is MNHNY and CDR2 is SVGAGI (reference sequence). Written as DNA, the CDR3 is TGTGCCAGCAGTGAACGGACCAAGGTCTGCGAGCAGTACTTC. Translation: CASSERTKVCEQYF.

Of note for this clonotype: A single base separates this from a much larger clone, so it may be a read error. This sequence joins TRBV6-1 and TRBJ2-2, with a tentative D call TRBD1 (6 bases). The CDR3 extends over 15 amino acids. Trimming stripped 8 bases from V and 0 bases from J, with 13 bases between. Germline assignment: CDR1 MNHNS and CDR2 SASEGT. CDR3 loop: CASRARTANTGELFF. The CDR3 DNA reads as TGTGCCAGCCGTGCCAGGACAGCGAACACCGGGGAGCTGTTTTTT.

The chain employs TRBV20-1 and TRBJ2-1; a possible D gene is TRBD1 (6 bases). This CDR3 region has 14 residues. The V gene lost 5 bases and the J gene lost 3 bases, with 14 bases spanning the gap. The V gene's germline CDR1 is DFQATT and CDR2 SNEGSKA (reference sequence). The CDR3 protein is CSAYTGTYYNEQFF. CDR3 DNA sequence: TGCAGTGCTTACACCGGGACATACTACAATGAGCAGTTCTTC.

This sequence joins TRBV15 and TRBJ2-3; D possibly corresponds to TRBD1 (5 bases). The CDR3 totals 15 residues. Germline CDR1 is LNHNV and CDR2 is YYDKDF (reference sequence). V lost 4 bases and J 7 bases, leaving 18 bases between the germline ends. The CDR3 DNA sequence: TGTGCCACCAGCACAGGGCAGGAAGGTTTGAATACGCAGTATTTT. Translation: CATSTGQEGLNTQYF. The whole variable domain, remainder taken from reference TRBV15 and TRBJ2-3, is DAMVIQNPRYQVTQFGKPVTLSCSQTLNHNVMYWYQQKSSQAPKLLFHYYDKDFNNEADTPDNFQSRRPNTSFCFLDIRSPGLGDTAMYLCATSTGQEGLNTQYFGPGTRLTVL.

Many counts were recorded for this clonotype. V gene TRBV9 combines with J gene TRBJ2-1; 7 bases align to TRBD2. V trimming: 6 bases; J trimming: 3 bases; junction bases outside the gene matches: 9. The germline V gene has CDR1 SGDLS and CDR2 YYNGEE. The CDR3 loop spans 15 amino acids. The CDR3 coding sequence is TGTGCCAGCACCCTCGGGCGGGAGAGCTACAATGAGCAGTTCTTC. It codes for CASTLGRESYNEQFF.

The table lists this clonotype with a count of one. The rearrangement uses TRBV7-3 and TRBJ2-1, with 16 bases fitting TRBD2. Per germline, CDR1 SGHTA and CDR2 FQGTGA. CDR3 size: 16 residues. V lost 5 bases to trimming and J lost 6 bases; unmatched junction nucleotides: 4. CDR3 coding DNA: TGTGCCAGCAGCCAGGGACTAGCGGGAGGGCGCAATGAGCAGTTCTTC. Residues: CASSQGLAGGRNEQFF.

Details on this clonotype: Likely a read error: the CDR3 ends without its conserved phenylalanine or tryptophan. The chain uses TRBV2 and TRBJ2-7; 9 nucleotides agree with TRBD1. The J segment lost 0 bases and the V segment lost 6 bases, leaving 9 bases of the junction unmatched. The CDR3 covers 16 residues. Looked up from germline, CDR1 is SNHLY and CDR2 is FYNNEI. The CDR3 is CASSRRQGGVSYEQYL. The CDR3 DNA sequence: TGTGCCAGCAGCCGTCGACAGGGGGGTGTCTCCTACGAGCAGTACCTC.

V and J are TRBV6-1 and TRBJ1-5; possibly TRBD1 for D (6 bases). Trimming took 5 bases from V and 14 from J, leaving 22 bases between them. This CDR3 region has 14 residues. Germline V CDR1 and CDR2: MNHNS, SASEGT. The CDR3 coding sequence is TGTGCCAGCAGTTTTACGCCCCAGGGGACCTACGAGCATTTT. Translation gives CASSFTPQGTYEHF.

The CDR3 loop reads CASSLGGTSDGYTF. The DNA of the CDR3 is TGCGCCAGCAGCCTGGGTGGGACATCCGATGGCTACACCTTC. The V call is TRBV5-1, the J call TRBJ1-2, with D maybe TRBD1 (6 bases). The CDR3 is 14 residues long. V was clipped by 4 bases and J by 6 bases, with 16 bases between them. The V gene's germline CDR1 is SGHRS and CDR2 YFSETQ.

Details on this clonotype: This likely comes from a read error, as the CDR3 has no conserved phenylalanine or tryptophan at its end. The DNA is left out, because the CDR3 cannot be placed on it with certainty; the CDR3 is given as TCRdb lists it. The chain is built from TRBV20-1 and TRBJ1-1. The CDR3 is 9 amino acids long, termini counted. CDR1 is DFQATT and CDR2 is SNEGSKA in the germline V gene (reference sequence). The CDR3 spells CSARPYQVA.

This clonotype was counted ten times or more. The rearrangement uses TRBV25-1 and TRBJ1-5; the match to TRBD1 covers 11 bases. This CDR3 spans 14 amino acids. In germline, CDR1 is MGHDK, CDR2 SYGVNS. Losses at the gene ends were 7 bases for V and 2 bases for J; bases not matched to a gene: 1. The CDR3 protein is CASKGQGGNQPQHF. The CDR3 DNA follows: TGTGCCAGCAAGGGACAGGGGGGCAATCAGCCCCAGCATTTT. The variable domain in full, with the rest retrieved from reference TRBV25-1 and TRBJ1-5, is EADIYQTPRYLVIGTGKKITLECSQTMGHDKMYWYQQDPGMELHLIHYSYGVNSTEKGDLSSESTVSRIRTEHFPLTLESARPSHTSQYLCASKGQGGNQPQHFGDGTRLSIL.

The chain has TRBV10-3 and TRBJ1-6, with D uncertain. The CDR3 spans 20 residues. V gave up 4 bases and J gave up 1 base, with 23 bases separating them. Germline CDR1 is ENHRY and CDR2 is SYGVKD. The CDR3 region has the DNA TGTGCCATCAGTGGTCACGAGGGAGTCGATAATTTTTCCTATAATTCACCCCTCCACTTT. The encoded protein is CAISGHEGVDNFSYNSPLHF.

Comment on this clonotype: Since a much larger clone is just one base distant, this may be a read error. The genes are TRBV20-1 and TRBJ2-4; 7 bases are shared with TRBD2. Germline CDR1 reads DFQATT; CDR2 reads SNEGSKA (reference sequence). The CDR3 is 15 residues long. CDR3 protein: CGARAGWLAKNIQYF. In nucleotides, the CDR3 is TGCGGTGCTAGAGCGGGGTGGTTGGCCAAAAACATTCAGTACTTC.

This clonotype came up many times. The chain couples TRBV5-8 to TRBJ1-2, with TRBD1 matching over 7 bases. The germline gives CDR1 SGHTS, CDR2 YDEGEE. The ends lost 0 bases at V and 4 bases at J; junction bases unmatched: 9. This CDR3 contains 16 residues. The CDR3 region has the DNA TGTGCCAGCAGCTTGGGGGGAGCCGGGACAGCCTATGGCTACACCTTC. It encodes CASSLGGAGTAYGYTF.

The chain combines TRBV25-1 with TRBJ1-1, with TRBD1 matching over 10 bases. The CDR3 contains 15 residues. The V segment lost 3 bases and the J segment 4 bases; nucleotides outside the gene matches: 5. Germline lookup yields CDR1 MGHDK and CDR2 SYGVNS. The CDR3 is CASSDLGQGSTEAFF. The CDR3 nucleotides read TGTGCCAGCAGTGACTTGGGACAGGGGAGCACTGAAGCTTTCTTT. Together with reference TRBV25-1 and TRBJ1-1, the CDR3 gives the full variable domain: EADIYQTPRYLVIGTGKKITLECSQTMGHDKMYWYQQDPGMELHLIHYSYGVNSTEKGDLSSESTVSRIRTEHFPLTLESARPSHTSQYLCASSDLGQGSTEAFFGQGTRLTVV.

V is TRBV20-1 and J is TRBJ2-1, with 8 bases matching TRBD1. Germline V CDR1 and CDR2: DFQATT, SNEGSKA (reference sequence). V dropped 6 bases and J dropped 3; count of bases not matched to a gene: 7. The CDR3 consists of 14 residues. As DNA, the CDR3 is TGCAGTGCAAGGGACAGGTTCCTCTACAATGAGCAGTTCTTC. Translated, it gives CSARDRFLYNEQFF.

This clonotype turned up a few times. The V and J genes are TRBV18 and TRBJ1-1; possibly TRBD1 for D (5 bases). Germline V gene lookup returns CDR1 KGHSH and CDR2 LQKENI. The CDR3 has 15 residues. V lost 3 bases to trimming and J lost 0 bases, with 11 bases between them. The CDR3 region is CASSPSGTVNTEAFF. CDR3 nucleotide sequence: TGTGCCAGCTCACCGTCCGGGACGGTGAACACTGAAGCTTTCTTT.

With regard to this clonotype: One end of the junction varies from germline; a read error may be responsible. The CDR3 reads CAISQSGDSPLHF. In DNA, the CDR3 is TGTGCCATCAGTCAGTCAGGGGACTCACCCCTCCACTTT. The genes are TRBV10-3 and TRBJ1-6; D is perhaps TRBD1 (6 bases). This CDR3 is built from 13 residues. Germline V gene lookup returns CDR1 ENHRY and CDR2 SYGVKD.

The CDR3 spells CSAPSLGGLGGYTF. CDR3 nucleotides: TGCAGTGCCCCCAGTCTCGGGGGCTTGGGAGGCTACACCTTC. The chain has TRBV20-1 and TRBJ1-2, with a possible D match to TRBD1 (6 bases). CDR1 and CDR2 (germline): DFQATT, SNEGSKA (reference sequence). This CDR3 comprises 14 residues. Trimming removed 6 bases from V and 8 bases from J, with 22 bases in between.

This clonotype was recorded a few times. V is TRBV15 and J is TRBJ1-1; D is undetermined. The CDR3 is 15 amino acids. Trimming took off 5 bases at V and 2 bases at J, with 15 bases between the two ends. Looked up from germline, CDR1 is LNHNV and CDR2 is YYDKDF (reference sequence). The CDR3 spells CATSYRTAINTEAFF. The CDR3 DNA is TGTGCCACCAGCTACCGGACGGCGATAAACACTGAAGCTTTCTTT. Filled out from reference TRBV15 and TRBJ1-1, the complete variable domain reads DAMVIQNPRYQVTQFGKPVTLSCSQTLNHNVMYWYQQKSSQAPKLLFHYYDKDFNNEADTPDNFQSRRPNTSFCFLDIRSPGLGDTAMYLCATSYRTAINTEAFFGQGTRLTVV.

The V and J genes are TRBV2 and TRBJ1-6; 8 bases map to TRBD1. CDR3 size: 14 residues. J gave up 7 bases and V 6 bases, and 5 bases lay outside the gene matches. Germline CDR1 is SNHLY and CDR2 is FYNNEI. The CDR3 loop is CASRRQGNNSPLHF. The CDR3 DNA follows: TGTGCCAGCAGACGACAGGGGAACAATTCACCCCTCCACTTT.

As for this clonotype: At one boundary the junction diverges from the germline segment, which might be a read error. The chain combines TRBV27 with TRBJ1-2; perhaps TRBD1 as D (5 bases). CDR1 MNHEY and CDR2 SMNVEV come from the germline V gene (reference sequence). The CDR3 loop spans 15 amino acids. The CDR3 DNA follows: TGTGCCCGCAGCCCCGGGACGCCGGGAGTGATCGGCTACACCTTC. This codes for CARSPGTPGVIGYTF.

This clonotype was picked up a small number of times. This chain links TRBV29-1 with TRBJ1-1; TRBD1 matches at 7 bases. Germline trimming cut 6 bases from V and 3 bases from J; bases unmatched to any gene: 10. Looked up from germline, CDR1 is SQVTM and CDR2 is ANQGSEA. This CDR3 is 14 amino acids long. DNA of the CDR3: TGCAGCGTCGAGGGGGACAGTATAGACACTGAAGCTTTCTTT. Protein product: CSVEGDSIDTEAFF.

In the case of this clonotype: As the CDR3 is not closed by the conserved phenylalanine or tryptophan, this likely results from a read error. The DNA is omitted, as the CDR3 cannot be located on it reliably, and the CDR3 follows TCRdb's listing. The chain has TRBV7-9 and TRBJ1-3; whether TRBD1, the table's D call, matches the DNA was not checked. Counting both end residues, the CDR3 totals 10 amino acids. The germline V gene has CDR1 SEHNR and CDR2 FQNEAQ (reference sequence). The CDR3 spells CASSPRGMNT.

This clonotype was observed at least ten times. The chain combines TRBV12-3 or TRBV12-4 with TRBJ1-1, with TRBD1 as a possible D gene (5 bases). Deletions cut 2 bases from V and 0 bases from J, with 10 bases between. This CDR3 has 15 amino acids. The CDR3 spells CASSLFGRVNTEAFF. The CDR3 DNA follows: TGTGCCAGCAGTTTATTTGGCAGGGTGAACACTGAAGCTTTCTTT.